One sample yielded the 17 T cell receptor beta chains listed below, sequenced in a study of T cell repertoires in cytomegalovirus infection. These TCRs' antigens remain unknown. Using its own MiXCR run on the reads, TCRdb lists one record per CDR3 protein. The sample yields some 270,000 distinct CDR3 sequences, less than 25% seen once. This material consisted of cultured PBMCs, taken from culture after CMV antigen stimulation. Receptor source: a human donor in good health (CMV status not recorded). Some clones in this sample may be carry-over from other donors' samples.

The V gene is TRBV4-1, the J gene TRBJ2-2; the D is unclear. CDR1 and CDR2 from the germline V gene are MGHRA and YSYEKL. This CDR3 spans 13 amino acids. Trimming took 1 base from V and 6 from J, leaving 6 bases between them. In DNA, the CDR3 is TGCGCCAGCAGCCAAGTCTGGTCCGGGGAGCTGTTTTTT. Translated, it gives CASSQVWSGELFF.

This clonotype was picked up many times. V is TRBV7-2 and J is TRBJ2-3; D is ambiguous. CDR1 SGHTA and CDR2 FQGNSA come from the germline V gene. The V end lost 5 bases, the J end lost 10 bases, and 10 bases lay between the germline ends. The CDR3 has 11 amino acids. CDR3 coding DNA: TGTGCCAGCAGCCCCCTCGTCTCGCAGTATTTT. Its protein product is CASSPLVSQYF.

The sample holds many counts of this clonotype. The gene calls are TRBV7-8 and TRBJ2-5, with 11 bases fitting TRBD2. The CDR3 spans 19 residues. The V segment lost 3 bases and the J segment 1 base; nucleotides outside the gene matches: 13. Per the germline V gene, CDR1 is SGHVS and CDR2 is FQNEAQ. The CDR3 region is CASSLGRTSGPIFQETQYF. CDR3 DNA sequence: TGTGCCAGCAGCTTGGGGCGGACTAGCGGGCCTATTTTCCAAGAGACCCAGTACTTC.

CDR3 bases: TGCGCCAGCAGCCAAGACCCCGGGGAAACCCAGTACTTC. Protein product: CASSQDPGETQYF. The chain carries TRBV4-1 and TRBJ2-5; D is perhaps TRBD2 (5 bases). The CDR3 has 13 amino acids. Germline assignment: CDR1 MGHRA and CDR2 YSYEKL. V was pared by 0 bases and J by 8 bases, with 10 bases between.

The V gene is TRBV10-3, the J gene TRBJ2-1; D gene unclear. The CDR3 runs 14 residues. Germline V gene data show CDR1 as ENHRY and CDR2 as SYGVKD. Trimming pared 2 bases from V and 6 bases from J, leaving 11 bases between. The CDR3 nucleotides read TGTGCCATCAGTGAGGATGAGCGTCGCAATGAGCAGTTCTTC. This encodes CAISEDERRNEQFF.

The V gene is TRBV28, the J gene TRBJ2-1; D may be TRBD2 (5 bases). CDR3 length: 13 amino acids. CDR1 and CDR2 (germline): MDHEN, SYDVKM. V lost 4 bases, J lost 6 bases, and 10 bases lay in between. The CDR3 DNA follows: TGTGCCAGCAGTTGGACTCACCTCAATGAGCAGTTCTTC. Protein: CASSWTHLNEQFF.

The sample holds a few counts of this clonotype. The junction shows a germline mismatch at one end, possibly a read error. CDR3 amino acids: CASSVWTVSVAKNIQYF. CDR3 DNA: TGTGCCAGCAGTGTATGGACCGTGTCGGTAGCCAAAAACATTCAGTACTTC. The V gene is TRBV28, the J gene TRBJ2-4; D is ambiguous. CDR3 size: 17 residues. Germline loops: CDR1 MDHEN, CDR2 SYDVKM.

The chain links TRBV11-3 to TRBJ2-5; perhaps D is TRBD1 or TRBD2 (6 bases each). This CDR3 region has 16 residues. Germline-derived CDR1 and CDR2 are SGHNT and YENEEA. V was clipped by 1 base and J by 5 bases, with 17 bases between them. The CDR3 sequence: CASSLVGRQGGETQYF. The CDR3 coding sequence is TGTGCCAGCAGCTTAGTCGGCCGTCAAGGGGGGGAGACCCAGTACTTC. Filled out from reference TRBV11-3 and TRBJ2-5, the complete variable domain reads EAGVVQSPRYKIIEKKQPVAFWCNPISGHNTLYWYLQNLGQGPELLIRYENEEAVDDSQLPKDRFSAERLKGVDSTLKIQPAELGDSAVYLCASSLVGRQGGETQYFGPGTRLLVL.

The chain joins TRBV9 to TRBJ1-1; D unclear. This CDR3 spans 13 amino acids. The V end lost 2 bases, the J end lost 4 bases, and 9 bases lay between the germline ends. Looked up from germline, CDR1 is SGDLS and CDR2 is YYNGEE. The CDR3 DNA follows: TGTGCCAGCAGCGTGGGAGTTACCACTGAAGCTTTCTTT. This encodes CASSVGVTTEAFF.

This clonotype has more than one count but fewer than ten. The chain couples TRBV4-3 to TRBJ2-7; a possible D gene is TRBD1 (5 bases). CDR3 size: 16 residues. Per the germline V gene, CDR1 is LGHNA and CDR2 is YSLEER. V dropped 4 bases and J dropped 4 bases, with 20 bases sitting between them. In nucleotides, the CDR3 is TGCGCCAGCAGCCGAAGGGCTGTCAGGGTGGTATACGAGCAGTACGTC. Translating it yields CASSRRAVRVVYEQYV.

The chain joins TRBV24-1 to TRBJ2-3; D is unresolved. The germline gives CDR1 KGHDR, CDR2 SFDVKD. This CDR3 has 15 residues. Trimming removed 4 bases from V and 2 bases from J, with 12 bases in between. The CDR3 reads CATSERMTNTDTQYF. The CDR3 nucleotides are TGTGCCACCAGTGAGCGTATGACCAACACAGATACGCAGTATTTT.

The rearrangement uses TRBV6-6 and TRBJ2-5; 11 bases map to TRBD2. After removal of 0 bases from V and 14 bases from J, the junction contained 17 bases not matched to a gene. Per germline, CDR1 MNHNY and CDR2 SVGAGI (reference sequence). CDR3 length: 17 amino acids. The DNA of the CDR3 is TGTGCCAGCAGTTACTCCCTAGCGGGAGGAGGGGGGGGGCTAAACTACTTC. Translation: CASSYSLAGGGGGLNYF.

Only a few counts were recorded for this clonotype. The chain employs TRBV12-3 or TRBV12-4 and TRBJ2-2, with TRBD2 as a possible D gene (5 bases). This CDR3 is 13 amino acids long. V was shortened by 6 bases and J by 5 bases, with 10 bases between the two germline ends. The CDR3 DNA reads TGTGCCAGCAGCACAACTAGAACCGGGGAGCTGTTTTTT. Translated: CASSTTRTGELFF.

There are a few counts of this clonotype. V is TRBV11-2 and J is TRBJ2-5; a possible D gene is TRBD2 (6 bases). The CDR3 loop spans 15 amino acids. V was cut by 0 bases and J by 7 bases, with 15 bases left in between. CDR1 SGHAT and CDR2 FQNNGV come from the germline V gene. Written as DNA, the CDR3 is TGTGCCAGCAGCTTAGAGTCCGCCGGGGGTGGGACCCAGTACTTC. Translated: CASSLESAGGGTQYF.

Many counts were recorded for this clonotype. This chain uses TRBV7-2 with TRBJ2-7; D uncertain. This CDR3 has 15 amino acids. CDR1 and CDR2 (germline): SGHTA, FQGNSA. V lost 2 bases, J lost 0 bases, and 11 bases lay in between. This CDR3 is CASSLRARTSYEQYF. The CDR3 DNA sequence: TGTGCCAGCAGCTTACGCGCTCGGACCTCCTACGAGCAGTACTTC.

The rearrangement uses TRBV7-6 and TRBJ2-1, with D possibly TRBD1 on 7 matching bases. Per germline, CDR1 SGHVS and CDR2 FNYEAQ. Trimming took off 1 base at V and 4 bases at J, with 20 bases between the two ends. The CDR3 extends over 18 amino acids. CDR3 sequence reads: CASSLVRGPQGVYNEQFF. For the CDR3, the DNA is TGTGCCAGCAGCTTAGTACGGGGGCCTCAGGGGGTATACAATGAGCAGTTCTTC.

This clonotype was detected a few times. V usage is TRBV11-3 and J usage is TRBJ2-1; the D gene could be TRBD1 or TRBD2 (7 bases each). Between the trimmed V and J ends, which lost 0 bases and 7 bases, there was a span of 16 bases. This CDR3 comprises 16 residues. Germline V gives CDR1 SGHNT, CDR2 YENEEA. The CDR3 DNA sequence: TGTGCCAGCAGCTTAGACTCTAGCGGCAGGGGGAATGAGCAGTTCTTC. Protein sequence: CASSLDSSGRGNEQFF.